This T cell receptor (beta chain) was retrieved from a study of Ad26.COV2.S vaccination and SARS-CoV-2 variants. As for the study in general: The authors gave Ad26.COV2.S intramuscularly, either once or twice 56 days apart. The study's findings and limits: Vaccine and placebo recipients had comparable breadth of non-spike TCRs.

A note on this clone: Its antigen is currently unknown.

Sequencing used immunoSEQ multiplex PCR; TCRdb keeps in-frame clones, though not all of them. Among hundreds of thousands of clones listed, around 90% were seen once. Stated treatment: some 20 received Ad26.COV2.S at low or high dose, single or two shots; a few received placebo; per-sample allocation not given. Samples were taken on day 63 after the first vaccine or placebo injection. Adults aged 18-55 years in Boston included the donor. It was Wuhan-strain SARS-CoV-2 spike that the Ad26 vaccine vector expressed. The CDR3 sequence is 14 residues long. CDR1 and CDR2 from the germline V gene are SGDLS and YYNGEE. V lost 4 bases to trimming and J lost 5 bases, with 13 bases between them.

This chain uses TRBV9 with TRBJ2-1; possible D gene TRBD1, 6 bases. The clonotype comes from a person between 18 and 65 years old who received the Ad26.COV2.S COVID-19 vaccine or a placebo. Material: peripheral blood, obtained in a trial of Ad26.COV2.S vaccine versus placebo. This CDR3 reads CASSRGGLNNEQFF. CDR3 in DNA: TGTGCCAGCAGCCGAGGGGGTTTAAACAATGAGCAGTTCTTC.